Listed here are 18 T cell receptor beta chains from one sample, sequenced in a study of Graves' ophthalmopathy and Graves' hyperthyroidism. Amplified material comprised TCR beta CDR3 regions derived from RNA transcripts. Second-round multiplex PCR came after a first-round RT-PCR that employed HTBI primers. MiXCR was run by TCRdb on the multiplex PCR reads, yielding one entry per CDR3 protein. Seen here are approximately 480,000 distinct CDR3 sequences, 13% to 15% observed once, and the top ten hold 9.5% to 10%. Sample: blood. The source is a woman in her 30s with Graves' ophthalmopathy.

This clonotype was seen ten or more times. The chain recombines TRBV3-1 with TRBJ1-2, with TRBD1 identical over 7 bases. CDR3 length: 16 residues. The trim removed 2 bases at V and 2 bases at J, leaving 8 bases unmatched. CDR1 and CDR2 from the germline V gene are LGHDT and YNNKEL (reference sequence). CDR3 coding DNA: TGTGCCAGCAGCCAACTTCCGGGACAGAGCAACTATGGCTACACCTTC. Its translation is CASSQLPGQSNYGYTF.

The chain combines TRBV6-4 with TRBJ1-1; no clear D. CDR3 length equals 13 residues. Germline CDR1 and CDR2: MRHNA and SNTAGT. V gave up 5 bases and J gave up 7 bases, with 14 bases separating them. CDR3: CASSSQLPDEAFF. As DNA, the CDR3 is TGTGCCAGCAGTTCCCAACTCCCGGATGAAGCTTTCTTT.

V gene TRBV20-1 combines with J gene TRBJ2-7; D could derive from TRBD1 or TRBD2 (5 bases each). The germline gives CDR1 DFQATT, CDR2 SNEGSKA (reference sequence). This CDR3 contains 12 residues. V gave up 3 bases and J gave up 7 bases, with 13 bases separating them. The CDR3 DNA reads as TGCAGTGCTAGGAGGGGACCGGGGGAGCAGTACTTC. It specifies CSARRGPGEQYF.

Many counts were recorded for this clonotype. The chain carries TRBV10-3 and TRBJ2-7, with 15 bases identical to TRBD2. This CDR3 region has 15 residues. CDR1 ENHRY and CDR2 SYGVKD come from the germline V gene. V lost 11 bases to trimming and J lost 4 bases; unmatched junction nucleotides: 9. The CDR3 reads CAVWTSGRASYEQYF. The CDR3 DNA sequence: TGTGCCGTCTGGACTAGCGGGAGGGCCTCATACGAGCAGTACTTC.

This clonotype was recorded many times. This rearrangement joins TRBV6-1 to TRBJ1-5; D is undetermined. This CDR3 is 14 amino acids long. Per the germline V gene, CDR1 is MNHNS and CDR2 is SASEGT. Trimming removed 8 bases at V and 1 base at J, with 12 bases between. The CDR3 DNA sequence: TGTGCCAGCCTTATGGGGAGAAGCAATCAGCCCCAGCATTTT. It encodes CASLMGRSNQPQHF.

This clonotype was counted a few times. The rearrangement uses TRBV11-1 and TRBJ1-1; D unresolved. The germline gives CDR1 SGHAT, CDR2 FQDESV (reference sequence). The CDR3 is 16 amino acids. Trimming took 8 bases from V and 0 from J, leaving 19 bases between them. The CDR3: CASLRGRRGMNTEAFF. The CDR3 region has the DNA TGTGCCAGCCTGAGAGGCAGGCGCGGGATGAACACTGAAGCTTTCTTT.

This clonotype occurred a few times. The genes are TRBV6-1 and TRBJ2-1; the match to TRBD2 covers 7 bases. The CDR3 runs 15 residues. With 9 bases clipped from V and 1 base from J, the junction kept 9 bases outside the gene matches. Germline CDR1 reads MNHNS; CDR2 reads SASEGT. In DNA form, the CDR3 reads TGTGCCAGTAAATCTAGGCGGGAGTCCTACAATGAGCAGTTCTTC. It codes for CASKSRRESYNEQFF.

The chain has TRBV18 and TRBJ1-1; weak D call: TRBD1 (6 bases). Trimming pared 0 bases from V and 1 base from J, leaving 12 bases between. The CDR3 has 16 amino acids. Germline V gene data show CDR1 as KGHSH and CDR2 as LQKENI. The CDR3 region is CASSPPRGGGNTEAFF. The CDR3 DNA sequence: TGTGCCAGCTCACCACCGAGAGGGGGGGGGAACACTGAAGCTTTCTTT.

This chain uses TRBV3-1 with TRBJ2-5; D gene ambiguous. The CDR3 is made up of 15 amino acids. Between the trimmed V and J ends, which lost 4 bases and 5 bases, there was a span of 17 bases. Germline CDR1 LGHDT, CDR2 YNNKEL (reference sequence). Here the CDR3 DNA reads TGTGCCAGCAGCCCACTCCGAGCACGACTGGAGACCCAGTACTTC. Protein sequence: CASSPLRARLETQYF.

This clonotype appeared a few times. As DNA, the CDR3 is TGTGCCAGCAGCCAACAACCGGGACAGTCCTACGAGCAGTACTTC. Its translation is CASSQQPGQSYEQYF. The genes are TRBV3-1 and TRBJ2-7; 7 bases align to TRBD1. CDR1 and CDR2 from the germline V gene are LGHDT and YNNKEL (reference sequence). This CDR3 is 15 amino acids long. J was trimmed by 1 base and V by 2 bases; bases with no gene match: 5.

This clonotype was observed at least ten times. The gene calls are TRBV13 and TRBJ2-2; D unclear. The CDR3 totals 14 residues. With 5 bases removed from V and 5 bases from J, the gap between germline ends came to 12 bases. From germline, CDR1 is PRHDT and CDR2 FYEKMQ (reference sequence). DNA of the CDR3: TGTGCCAGCAGCCCCAGAGGCAGGACCGGGGAGCTGTTTTTT. Its translation: CASSPRGRTGELFF.

This clonotype was seen ten or more times. The genes are TRBV20-1 and TRBJ1-2; D is unresolved. CDR3 length: 13 amino acids. Germline CDR1 is DFQATT and CDR2 is SNEGSKA (reference sequence). CDR3 region: CRAKGGYSYGYTF. Here the CDR3 DNA reads TGCAGAGCCAAGGGAGGGTACAGCTATGGCTACACCTTC.

This chain joins TRBV7-9 and TRBJ1-1, with D hard to call. Per the germline V gene, CDR1 is SEHNR and CDR2 is FQNEAQ (reference sequence). This CDR3 has 13 amino acids. The V gene lost 1 base and the J gene lost 11 bases, with 14 bases spanning the gap. The CDR3 sequence: CASSLEDPPAAFF. For the CDR3, the DNA is TGTGCCAGCAGCTTAGAAGACCCCCCGGCGGCTTTCTTT.

The table lists this clonotype with many counts. The V gene is TRBV6-1, the J gene TRBJ2-7; tentative D call: TRBD1 (6 bases). Trimming stripped 5 bases from V and 3 bases from J, with 14 bases between. The V gene's germline CDR1 is MNHNS and CDR2 SASEGT. The CDR3 has 14 residues. This CDR3 is CASSRTGNLYEQYF. DNA of the CDR3: TGTGCCAGCAGTCGAACAGGGAACCTCTACGAGCAGTACTTC.

This clonotype was picked up many times. The chain recombines TRBV24-1 with TRBJ2-5, with unresolved D. There are 12 residues in the CDR3. Germline CDR1 KGHDR, CDR2 SFDVKD. The V end lost 1 base, the J end lost 4 bases, and 3 bases lay between the germline ends. CDR3 sequence reads: CATSDFGETQYF. CDR3 in DNA: TGTGCCACCAGTGATTTCGGAGAGACCCAGTACTTC.

This clonotype has only a few counts. The chain couples TRBV18 to TRBJ1-1, with D hard to call. V was cut by 2 bases and J by 2 bases, with 9 bases left in between. The CDR3 totals 14 residues. The germline V gene encodes CDR1 KGHSH and CDR2 LQKENI. CDR3 coding DNA: TGTGCCAGCTCACCATCTTCGGTTAACACTGAAGCTTTCTTT. This encodes CASSPSSVNTEAFF.

This clonotype appeared many times. The chain joins TRBV7-9 to TRBJ1-1; no definite D call. V lost 1 base to trimming and J lost 5 bases, with 11 bases between them. The CDR3 spans 14 residues. Germline V gives CDR1 SEHNR, CDR2 FQNEAQ (reference sequence). CDR3 nucleotide sequence: TGTGCCAGCAGCTTAGGATCGGTTTCAACTGAAGCTTTCTTT. This gives the protein CASSLGSVSTEAFF.

This clonotype was seen repeatedly, ten times or more. The junction departs from germline at one end; a sequencing error may be responsible. This chain connects TRBV6-1 to TRBJ2-4; tentatively, D is TRBD1 or TRBD2 (6 bases each). The length of the CDR3 is 14 residues. Germline CDR1 and CDR2: MNHNS and SASEGT. The CDR3 coding sequence is TGTGCCAGCAGGTCACCCGGGACTCGGGACATTAAGTACTTC. Its protein is CASRSPGTRDIKYF.